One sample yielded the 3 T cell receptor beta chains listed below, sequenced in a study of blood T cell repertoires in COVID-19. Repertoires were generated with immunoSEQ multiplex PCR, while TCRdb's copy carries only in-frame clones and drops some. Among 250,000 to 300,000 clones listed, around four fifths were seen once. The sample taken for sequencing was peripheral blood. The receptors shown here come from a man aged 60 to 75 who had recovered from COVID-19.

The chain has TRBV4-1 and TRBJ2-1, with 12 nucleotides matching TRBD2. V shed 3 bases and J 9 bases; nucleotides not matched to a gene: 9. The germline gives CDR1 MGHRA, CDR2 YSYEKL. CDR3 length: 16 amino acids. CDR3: CASSQATSGRWSEQFF. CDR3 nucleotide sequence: TGCGCCAGCAGCCAGGCCACTAGCGGGAGGTGGAGTGAGCAGTTCTTC.

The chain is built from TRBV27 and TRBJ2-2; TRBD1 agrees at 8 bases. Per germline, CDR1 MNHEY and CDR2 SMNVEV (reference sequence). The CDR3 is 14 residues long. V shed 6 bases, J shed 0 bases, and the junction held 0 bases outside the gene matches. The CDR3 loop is CASRDRANTGELFF. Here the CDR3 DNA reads TGTGCCAGCAGGGACAGGGCGAACACCGGGGAGCTGTTTTTT.

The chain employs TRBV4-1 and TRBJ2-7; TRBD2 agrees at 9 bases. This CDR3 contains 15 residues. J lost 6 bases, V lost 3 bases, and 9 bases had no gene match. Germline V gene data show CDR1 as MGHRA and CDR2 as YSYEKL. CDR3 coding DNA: TGCGCCAGCAGCCAGGTTCCTAGCGGGAAAGGCGAGCAGTACTTC. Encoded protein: CASSQVPSGKGEQYF.